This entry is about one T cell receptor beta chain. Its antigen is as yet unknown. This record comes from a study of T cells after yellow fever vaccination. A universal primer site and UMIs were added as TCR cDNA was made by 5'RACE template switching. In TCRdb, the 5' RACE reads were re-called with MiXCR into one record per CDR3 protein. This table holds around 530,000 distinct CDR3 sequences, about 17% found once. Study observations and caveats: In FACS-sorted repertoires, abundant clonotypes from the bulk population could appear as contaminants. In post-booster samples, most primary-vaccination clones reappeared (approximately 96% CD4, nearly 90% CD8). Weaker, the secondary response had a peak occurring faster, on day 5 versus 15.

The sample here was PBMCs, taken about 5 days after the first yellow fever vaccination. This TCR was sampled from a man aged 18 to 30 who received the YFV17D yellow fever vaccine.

The CDR3: CASSKREGVQPQHF. DNA of the CDR3: TGTGCCAGCAGTAAACGCGAGGGGGTTCAGCCCCAGCATTTT. This sequence joins TRBV6-2 or TRBV6-3 and TRBJ1-5; a possible D gene is TRBD1 (6 bases). V lost 5 bases to trimming and J lost 6 bases, with 14 bases between them. The V gene's germline CDR1 is MNHEY and CDR2 SVGEGT. The length of the CDR3 is 14 residues.